The rows below give T cell receptor beta chains drawn from one sample of a study of blood T cell repertoires in COVID-19. The repertoire was sequenced with immunoSEQ multiplex PCR; TCRdb's copy has only in-frame clones and lacks some. Among under 200,000 clones listed, over 80% were seen once. The sample consisted of PBMCs or T cells enriched from blood (not recorded which). The receptors come from a woman in her sixties or seventies who had recovered from COVID-19. Both conserved end residues are part of each CDR3. Fields, in order: V gene, clone size, D gene, J gene, CDR3 protein, CDR3 DNA. A D gene is named only where the DNA matches it firmly. Size tells how often a clone was seen (once, few, many) or the class of an expanded clone, and some rows leave it out.

TRBV3-1/TRBV3-2,NA,NA,TRBJ1-1,CASSQIQGNTEAFF,TGTGCCAGCAGCCAAATCCAGGGGAACACTGAAGCTTTCTTT
TRBV6-6,NA,NA,TRBJ1-6,CASSPLTGTYNSPLHF,TGTGCCAGCAGTCCCCTCACAGGCACCTATAATTCACCCCTCCACTTT
TRBV19,NA,TRBD1,TRBJ2-7,CASSGVVGTDSYEQYF,TGTGCCAGTAGTGGGGTTGTTGGGACAGACTCCTACGAGCAGTACTTC
TRBV24-1,NA,TRBD2,TRBJ2-7,CATAAGGDYEQYF,TGTGCCACCGCGGCGGGGGGGGACTACGAGCAGTACTTC
TRBV4-1,NA,NA,TRBJ1-4,CASSQWIAPKEKLFF,TGCGCCAGCAGCCAATGGATAGCCCCTAAGGAAAAACTGTTTTTT
TRBV5-1,few,NA,TRBJ1-6,CASSLGATANSPLHF,TGCGCCAGCAGCTTGGGAGCGACAGCTAATTCACCCCTCCACTTT
TRBV2,once,TRBD1,TRBJ2-7,CASRHRGTALFYEQYF,TGTGCCAGCAGGCACAGGGGGACCGCCCTATTCTACGAGCAGTACTTC
TRBV11-2,NA,NA,TRBJ2-5,CASSLGRQETQYF,TGTGCCAGCAGCTTAGGTCGCCAAGAGACCCAGTACTTC
TRBV18,once,NA,TRBJ1-4,CASSPREATNEKLFF,TGTGCCAGCTCACCCCGCGAGGCAACTAATGAAAAACTGTTTTTT
TRBV19,NA,NA,TRBJ1-3,CASSKTVSLGNTIYF,TGTGCCAGTAGCAAGACAGTCTCCCTGGGAAACACCATATATTTT
TRBV7-2,NA,NA,TRBJ2-1,CASSLGTSTNEQFF,TGTGCCAGCAGCTTAGGGACTTCCACAAATGAGCAGTTCTTC
TRBV20-1,NA,TRBD2,TRBJ2-1,CSASGRLAGDNEQFF,TGCAGTGCTAGTGGGAGACTAGCGGGAGACAATGAGCAGTTCTTC
TRBV11-2,NA,NA,TRBJ1-2,CASSLMDTPNYGYTF,TGTGCCAGCAGCTTAATGGACACTCCTAACTATGGCTACACCTTC
TRBV28,NA,TRBD2,TRBJ2-7,CASSFLRHALPAGGSSYEQYF,TGTGCCAGCAGTTTCCTTCGACACGCCCTCCCGGCGGGGGGTAGCTCCTACGAGCAGTACTTC
TRBV9,NA,TRBD2,TRBJ2-1,CASSVGSSGGAGNEQFF,TGTGCCAGCAGCGTAGGAAGTAGCGGGGGGGCTGGCAATGAGCAGTTCTTC
TRBV7-9,few,TRBD1,TRBJ2-2,CASSSIPGQGITGELFF,TGTGCCAGCAGCTCCATTCCGGGACAGGGTATCACCGGGGAGCTGTTTTTT
TRBV15,NA,NA,TRBJ1-5,CATSRDKGLNQPQHF,TGTGCCACCAGCAGAGATAAGGGGTTGAATCAGCCCCAGCATTTT
TRBV9,NA,NA,TRBJ1-2,CASSVEAGYYGYTF,TGTGCCAGCAGCGTAGAGGCAGGCTATTATGGCTACACCTTC
TRBV5-1,NA,NA,TRBJ2-5,CASSQDRRETQYF,TGCGCCAGCAGCCAGGACAGAAGAGAGACCCAGTACTTC
TRBV6-5,NA,NA,TRBJ2-2,CASSGVSGELFF,TGTGCCAGCAGCGGGGTTTCCGGGGAGCTGTTTTTT
TRBV5-1,NA,TRBD2,TRBJ2-3,CASSLGLAGGPPDTQYF,TGCGCCAGCAGCTTGGGTCTAGCGGGAGGGCCCCCAGATACGCAGTATTTT
TRBV6-2/TRBV6-3,once,NA,TRBJ1-5,CASSYGGAPSNQPQHF,TGTGCCAGCAGTTACGGGGGGGCCCCCAGCAATCAGCCCCAGCATTTT
TRBV19,NA,NA,TRBJ2-5,CASSRGLQETQYF,TGTGCCAGTAGTCGCGGGCTCCAAGAGACCCAGTACTTC
TRBV5-4,NA,TRBD1,TRBJ1-2,CASRRTGGHYGYTF,TGTGCCAGCAGGAGGACAGGCGGACACTATGGCTACACCTTC
TRBV19,NA,NA,TRBJ2-2,CASSMGATVTGELFF,TGTGCCAGTAGTATGGGGGCCACCGTCACCGGGGAGCTGTTTTTT
TRBV5-1,NA,TRBD1,TRBJ1-1,CASSSGQGGSEAFF,TGCGCCAGCAGCTCCGGACAGGGGGGTTCTGAAGCTTTCTTT
TRBV18,NA,TRBD1,TRBJ2-5,CASSPTGAEAQYF,TGTGCCAGCTCGCCTACAGGGGCGGAGGCCCAGTACTTC
TRBV10-2,NA,NA,TRBJ1-5,CASSWESRGGSNQPQHF,TGCGCCAGCAGTTGGGAGTCCCGCGGGGGGAGCAATCAGCCCCAGCATTTT
TRBV19,NA,TRBD2,TRBJ2-3,CASSFLAGQQYF,TGTGCCAGTAGTTTCCTAGCGGGGCAGCAGTATTTT
TRBV2,NA,TRBD1,TRBJ1-2,CASNRDSPNYGYTF,TGTGCCAGCAATCGGGACAGCCCTAACTATGGCTACACCTTC
TRBV10-3,NA,NA,TRBJ1-2,CAIGGLSLGGYTF,TGTGCCATCGGCGGCCTGAGTCTGGGTGGCTACACCTTC
TRBV24-1,NA,NA,TRBJ2-3,CATSDGGRAQYF,TGTGCCACCAGTGATGGGGGCAGGGCGCAGTATTTT
TRBV5-8,NA,TRBD1,TRBJ2-5,CASSSHGTASGATQYF,TGTGCCAGCAGCTCGCACGGGACAGCCTCTGGAGCGACCCAGTACTTC
TRBV3-1/TRBV3-2,NA,NA,TRBJ2-1,CASSQVDYDNEQFF,TGTGCCAGCAGCCAAGTGGACTATGACAATGAGCAGTTCTTC
TRBV28,NA,TRBD2,TRBJ2-1,CASSQITSGTYEQFF,TGTGCCAGCAGTCAGATTACTAGCGGGACCTACGAGCAGTTCTTC
TRBV12-3/TRBV12-4,NA,TRBD1,TRBJ2-5,CASSGGIQETQYF,TGTGCCAGCTCAGGGGGAATCCAAGAGACCCAGTACTTC
TRBV10-3,NA,TRBD1,TRBJ1-5,CAISESVGDRGQPQHF,TGTGCCATCAGTGAGAGTGTAGGGGACAGGGGTCAGCCCCAGCATTTT
TRBV25-1,NA,NA,TRBJ1-2,CASSGSPYGYTF,TGTGCCAGCTCAGGGTCTCCCTATGGCTACACCTTC
TRBV6-2/TRBV6-3,few,NA,TRBJ1-5,CASSYGGSNQPQHF,TGTGCCAGCAGTTACGGCGGCAGTAATCAGCCCCAGCATTTT
TRBV10-3,NA,TRBD1,TRBJ1-1,CAISEGQGTEAFF,TGTGCCATCAGTGAGGGACAGGGGACTGAAGCTTTCTTT
TRBV6-1,once,NA,TRBJ1-1,CASSERGFYTEAFF,TGTGCCAGCAGTGAACGGGGTTTCTACACTGAAGCTTTCTTT
TRBV5-1,NA,NA,TRBJ1-1,CASSLGPSLQTEAFF,TGCGCCAGCAGCTTGGGCCCAAGCCTGCAAACTGAAGCTTTCTTT
TRBV5-4,NA,TRBD2,TRBJ2-7,CASSPGLAGYEQYF,TGTGCCAGCAGCCCGGGACTAGCGGGTTACGAGCAGTACTTC
TRBV4-2,NA,NA,TRBJ1-6,CASREPAYSRVFNSPLHF,TGTGCCAGCAGGGAACCCGCTTACAGCCGCGTATTCAATTCACCCCTCCACTTT
TRBV7-3,NA,NA,TRBJ2-1,CASSRRGSGYEQFF,TGTGCCAGCAGCCGAAGGGGGAGCGGCTATGAGCAGTTCTTC
TRBV20-1,NA,NA,TRBJ2-7,CSAQGLYEQYF,TGCAGTGCCCAGGGACTCTACGAGCAGTACTTC
TRBV24-1,once,NA,TRBJ2-2,CATSSGNTGELFF,TGTGCCACCAGTAGCGGGAACACCGGGGAGCTGTTTTTT
TRBV30,NA,NA,TRBJ2-3,CAWRGWGLGDTQYF,TGTGCCTGGAGGGGATGGGGCCTGGGAGATACGCAGTATTTT
TRBV5-4,NA,NA,TRBJ2-1,CASSLVVGRDFNEQFF,TGTGCCAGCAGCTTGGTTGTGGGTAGAGACTTCAATGAGCAGTTCTTC
TRBV7-9,NA,NA,TRBJ1-1,CASSLVSGEAAEAFF,TGTGCCAGCAGCTTAGTCTCAGGGGAAGCCGCTGAAGCTTTCTTT
TRBV6-5,NA,TRBD1,TRBJ1-2,CASSLITGGYGYTF,TGTGCCAGCAGTTTAATCACAGGGGGCTATGGCTACACCTTC
TRBV5-1,NA,TRBD1,TRBJ1-3,CASSLGQGDTIYF,TGCGCCAGCAGCTTGGGACAGGGGGACACCATATATTTT
TRBV10-3,NA,NA,TRBJ2-7,CAISGGEVTHEQYF,TGTGCCATCAGTGGGGGAGAAGTGACCCACGAGCAGTACTTC
TRBV6-5,NA,NA,TRBJ2-2,CASSWVSEGGELFF,TGTGCCAGCAGTTGGGTTTCTGAGGGCGGGGAGCTGTTTTTT
TRBV7-8,NA,NA,TRBJ1-2,CASSSGQLYGYTF,TGTGCCAGCAGCTCCGGACAGCTCTATGGCTACACCTTC
TRBV19,NA,TRBD1,TRBJ2-7,CASSLRQGASLEQYF,TGTGCCAGTAGTCTCCGACAGGGGGCGTCCCTCGAGCAGTACTTC
TRBV7-9,NA,NA,TRBJ1-4,CASSKTGLANEKLFF,TGTGCCAGCAGCAAAACAGGGCTGGCTAATGAAAAACTGTTTTTT
TRBV19,few,NA,TRBJ1-2,CASSTGDSRALGYTF,TGTGCCAGTAGTACGGGGGACTCACGGGCTCTTGGCTACACCTTC